The 24 T cell receptor beta chains presented below share a single source sample, sequenced in a study of T cell clonality in common variable immunodeficiency. Generated by immunoSEQ multiplex PCR, the TCRdb table keeps only in-frame clones and is missing some. This sample has 35,000 to 50,000 clones and no singletons, with about 0.68% in the ten largest. The sample comprised peripheral blood mononuclear cells. The receptors derive from a person aged 18 to 70 in good health.

This clone was counted ten times or more. CDR3 sequence: CASSLMATAKNIQYF. The DNA read from the CDR3 is TGTGCCAGCAGCTTAATGGCCACAGCCAAAAACATT. The chain has TRBV7-2 and TRBJ2-4; D call uncertain. The read terminates 3 residues ahead of where the CDR3 ends, so the germline J gene completes it. Per germline, CDR1 SGHTA and CDR2 FQGNSA. Between the trimmed V and J ends, which lost 2 bases and 0 bases, there was a span of 8 bases. The CDR3 spans 15 residues.

This clone has a count of ten or more. The observed sequence ends 3 residues before the CDR3 terminus, with the missing tail filled in from the germline J gene. This chain connects TRBV18 to TRBJ2-7, with TRBD1 identical over 7 bases. CDR1 is KGHSH, CDR2 LQKENI, per germline. V lost 0 bases to trimming and J lost 3 bases; unmatched junction nucleotides: 5. CDR3 length: 15 amino acids. CDR3 sequence reads: CASSPPGQRLYEQYF. CDR3 DNA, as far as it was read: TGTGCCAGCTCACCACCGGGACAGCGCCTCTACGAG.

This clone was counted at least ten times. CDR3 DNA, as far as it was read: TGTGCCAGCAGTTACTCGGGGACACCATCTGGAAACACC. Translated: CASSYSGTPSGNT. The whole CDR3 protein is CASSYSGTPSGNTIYF. V gene TRBV6-2 or TRBV6-3 combines with J gene TRBJ1-3; D is possibly TRBD1 (6 bases). The read is 3 residues too short to cover the CDR3 end, so that end is filled in from the germline J gene. The V and J ends lost 0 bases and 1 base respectively, with 10 bases between them. The length of the CDR3 is 16 residues. Germline CDR1 is MNHEY and CDR2 is SVGEGT.

This clone was seen many times. The CDR3 is cut off 3 residues early in the read; its end comes from the germline J gene. V gene TRBV6-2 or TRBV6-3 combines with J gene TRBJ2-4; possibly TRBD1 for D (6 bases). The V gene lost 6 bases and the J gene lost 1 base, with 16 bases spanning the gap. CDR1 is MNHEY, CDR2 SVGEGT, per germline. CDR3 length: 16 amino acids. The CDR3 region is CASSENRVGAKNIQYF. The CDR3 bases that were read are TGTGCCAGCAGCGAAAACAGGGTGGGTGCCAAAAACATT.

This clone was seen many times. Coverage ceases 3 residues before the CDR3 finishes, and the germline J gene fills in the end. The genes are TRBV19 and TRBJ1-6; D unresolved. The CDR3 extends over 14 amino acids. V lost 10 bases and J 1 base, leaving 11 bases between the germline ends. The V gene's germline CDR1 is LNHDA and CDR2 SQIVND (reference sequence). This CDR3 is CATSPGSYNSPLHF. The CDR3 bases that were read are TGTGCCACAAGCCCTGGTTCCTATAATTCACCC.

Many counts were recorded for this clone. The sequence runs out 3 residues before the end of the CDR3; the remainder is reconstructed from the germline J gene. The chain recombines TRBV4-1 with TRBJ1-2; tentative D call: TRBD1 (5 bases). The V and J ends lost 0 bases and 4 bases respectively, with 15 bases between them. The V gene's germline CDR1 is MGHRA and CDR2 YSYEKL. The CDR3 extends over 16 amino acids. CDR3 bases read: TGCGCCAGCAGCCAAGAACGATCTCCGACAGCCTATGGC. Translation: CASSQERSPTAYG. The entire CDR3 protein reads CASSQERSPTAYGYTF.

The sample holds many counts of this clone. The CDR3 end falls 3 residues outside the read, so it is completed with the germline J gene. This chain connects TRBV29-1 to TRBJ2-7; TRBD1 is a possible D gene (6 bases). This CDR3 spans 13 amino acids. V lost 4 bases and J lost 1, with 11 bases in between. From germline, CDR1 is SQVTM and CDR2 ANQGSEA. The sequenced part of the CDR3 DNA is TGCAGCGTTGTCGGGACATCTTCCTACGAG. It is translated as CSVVGTSSYE. From start to end, the CDR3 is CSVVGTSSYEQYF.

In regard to this clone: With the read ending 3 residues before the CDR3 end, the germline J gene is used to fill in that end. The chain is built from TRBV11-3 and TRBJ1-2, with D uncertain. Germline V gives CDR1 SGHNT, CDR2 YENEEA. There are 13 residues in the CDR3. The germline V and J ends were trimmed by 1 base and 7 bases, with 10 bases remaining between them. CDR3 sequence: CASSLAGFCGYTF. Partial CDR3 DNA: TGTGCCAGCAGCTTAGCCGGGTTCTGTGGC.

This clone was seen many times. The CDR3 extends 3 residues past the end of the read, so its final part is completed from the germline J gene. The chain joins TRBV27 to TRBJ1-2; the D is unclear. The CDR3 has 14 residues. Germline loops: CDR1 MNHEY, CDR2 SMNVEV (reference sequence). Trimming removed 2 bases from V and 5 bases from J, with 12 bases in between. The CDR3: CASSLSSRGYGYTF. CDR3 bases read: TGTGCCAGCAGTTTAAGCAGTCGGGGTTATGGC.

This clone was seen ten or more times. The sequence runs out 3 residues before the end of the CDR3; the remainder is reconstructed from the germline J gene. The chain combines TRBV15 with TRBJ2-7; D perhaps matches TRBD1 (6 bases). Germline CDR1 and CDR2: LNHNV and YYDKDF (reference sequence). The ends were cut back, 5 bases at V and 2 bases at J, with 7 bases in the middle. This CDR3 region has 12 residues. The covered CDR3 bases are TGTGCCACCAGCGAGGGGGCCTACGAG. Translation gives CATSEGAYE. In full, the CDR3 reads CATSEGAYEQYF.

This clone came up many times. The read is 3 residues too short to cover the CDR3 end, so that end is filled in from the germline J gene. This rearrangement joins TRBV28 to TRBJ2-1; D unclear. Germline V gene sequence: CDR1 MDHEN, CDR2 SYDVKM. The length of the CDR3 is 14 residues. Between the trimmed V and J ends, which lost 3 bases and 2 bases, there was a span of 8 bases. CDR3 region: CASSFRQAYNEQFF. CDR3 bases read: TGTGCCAGCAGTTTCCGGCAGGCCTACAATGAG.

This clone was counted many times. The CDR3 end is not reached by the read, which stops 3 residues before it; the germline J gene fills it in. This chain connects TRBV19 to TRBJ2-4; unclear D gene. The CDR3 runs to 13 residues. Germline V gene sequence: CDR1 LNHDA, CDR2 SQIVND (reference sequence). This CDR3 reads CASSTPGQTPQYF. CDR3 bases read: TGTGCCAGTAGTACCCCAGGCCAGACACCT.

A few counts support this clone. The CDR3 end lies 3 residues beyond the end of the read and is filled in from the germline J gene. The chain uses TRBV20-1 and TRBJ1-6; no firm D call. Trimming took 2 bases from V and 8 from J, leaving 13 bases between them. The CDR3 is made up of 14 amino acids. CDR1 and CDR2 (germline): DFQATT, SNEGSKA (reference sequence). The DNA read from the CDR3 is TGCAGTGCTAGAACCTCCGGGGTGGATTCACCC. Protein product: CSARTSGVDSP. The CDR3 as a whole reads CSARTSGVDSPLHF.

There are many counts of this clone. Sequencing ends 3 residues short of the CDR3 end; the germline J gene provides the rest. The V and J genes are TRBV29-1 and TRBJ2-7, with a possible D match to TRBD1 (5 bases). CDR3 size: 11 residues. V gave up 5 bases and J gave up 0 bases, with 5 bases separating them. Germline V gene data show CDR1 as SQVTM and CDR2 as ANQGSEA. Incomplete CDR3 DNA: TGCAGCGTTCAGGGCTCCTACGAG. It codes for CSVQGSYE. The CDR3 in full is CSVQGSYEQYF.

Ten or more counts support this clone. The read falls 3 residues short of the CDR3 end, and the missing part is taken from the germline J gene. The genes are TRBV4-2 and TRBJ2-5, with 8 bases matching TRBD1. The CDR3 length is 15 residues. V shed 1 base and J 5 bases; nucleotides not matched to a gene: 6. Germline V gives CDR1 LGHNA, CDR2 YNFKEQ. The CDR3 reads CASSQGGTGGETQYF. The sequenced part of the CDR3 DNA is TGTGCCAGCAGCCAAGGGGGCACAGGGGGGGAGACC.

This clone has a count of ten or more. The CDR3 goes on 3 residues after the read ends, and that part is filled in from the germline J gene. This chain uses TRBV13 with TRBJ2-3, with 8 bases identical to TRBD2. In germline, CDR1 is PRHDT, CDR2 FYEKMQ (reference sequence). The V segment lost 5 bases and the J segment 2 bases; nucleotides outside the gene matches: 9. The CDR3 is 16 residues long. Incomplete CDR3 DNA: TGTGCCAGCAGCCCAGTACGGGGGGGACCCACAGATACG. The encoded protein is CASSPVRGGPTDT. The whole CDR3 sequence reads CASSPVRGGPTDTQYF.

This clone was seen at least ten times. The CDR3 end lies 3 residues beyond the end of the read and is filled in from the germline J gene. The rearrangement links TRBV13 to TRBJ2-6; a possible D gene is TRBD2 (6 bases). CDR1 is PRHDT and CDR2 is FYEKMQ in the germline V gene (reference sequence). V was clipped by 5 bases and J by 2 bases, with 10 bases between them. CDR3 length equals 15 residues. The chain's CDR3 is CASSEEGAGANVLTF. The covered CDR3 bases are TGTGCCAGCAGCGAGGAGGGCGCTGGGGCCAACGTC.

This clone was picked up many times. The DNA ends 3 residues before the CDR3 does, and the rest of the CDR3 is filled in from the germline J gene. This sequence joins TRBV4-1 and TRBJ1-1; a weak D match, TRBD1 (6 bases). V lost 3 bases and J lost 6, with 20 bases in between. CDR1 is MGHRA, CDR2 YSYEKL, per germline. The length of the CDR3 is 16 residues. CDR3: CASSQIRGLRDAEAFF. CDR3 bases read: TGCGCCAGCAGCCAGATCAGGGGCCTAAGGGATGCTGAA.

This clone was observed many times. The read halts 3 residues ahead of the CDR3 end, with the missing end drawn from the germline J gene. The gene calls are TRBV5-1 and TRBJ2-6, with 8 positions matching TRBD1. CDR1 and CDR2 from the germline V gene are SGHRS and YFSETQ. The CDR3 loop spans 20 amino acids. The J segment lost 0 bases and the V segment lost 3 bases, leaving 14 bases of the junction unmatched. CDR3 in amino acids: CASSSLGQGALRSGANVLTF. The covered CDR3 bases are TGCGCCAGCAGCTCGCTCGGCCAGGGGGCGCTTCGCTCTGGGGCCAACGTC.

This clone has ten or more counts. The CDR3 end is not reached by the read, which stops 3 residues before it; the germline J gene fills it in. This chain connects TRBV28 to TRBJ1-2; possible D gene TRBD1, 6 bases. There are 14 residues in the CDR3. V was cut by 5 bases and J by 6 bases, with 16 bases left in between. Looked up from germline, CDR1 is MDHEN and CDR2 is SYDVKM. The chain's CDR3 is CASSPRQVWHGYTF. The sequenced part of the CDR3 DNA is TGTGCCAGCAGTCCCCGACAGGTTTGGCATGGC.

This clone was seen ten or more times. The missing CDR3 end, 3 residues past where the read stops, is filled in from the germline J gene. The rearrangement links TRBV6-2 or TRBV6-3 to TRBJ1-1; D is undetermined. There are 13 residues in the CDR3. Germline V CDR1 and CDR2: MNHEY, SVGEGT. V was pared by 8 bases and J by 0 bases, with 10 bases between. The CDR3 here is CASLRGLNTEAFF. The sequenced part of the CDR3 DNA is TGTGCCAGCTTACGGGGATTGAACACTGAA.

At least ten counts were recorded for this clone. The observed sequence ends 3 residues before the CDR3 terminus, with the missing tail filled in from the germline J gene. The chain employs TRBV18 and TRBJ2-6; TRBD1 matches at 7 bases. CDR3 size: 17 residues. The germline gives CDR1 KGHSH, CDR2 LQKENI. V lost 5 bases to trimming and J lost 0 bases; unmatched junction nucleotides: 7. CDR3 amino acids: CASSIGQADSGANVLTF. The sequenced CDR3 bases are TGTGCCAGCTCAATAGGACAGGCTGACTCTGGGGCCAACGTC.

In its sample, this clone was seen many times. The read gets to within 3 residues of the CDR3 end, and the germline J gene fills in the rest. The chain employs TRBV2 and TRBJ2-5; 12 nucleotides match TRBD2. The CDR3 runs to 15 residues. V trimming: 7 bases; J trimming: 1 base; junction bases outside the gene matches: 4. From germline, CDR1 is SNHLY and CDR2 FYNNEI. The DNA read from the CDR3 is TGTGCCAGCACCGGGACTAGCGGGTCCCAAGAGACC. It yields the protein CASTGTSGSQET. The entire CDR3 is CASTGTSGSQETQYF.

In its sample, this clone was seen many times. The observed sequence ends 3 residues before the CDR3 terminus, with the missing tail filled in from the germline J gene. V and J are TRBV6-4 and TRBJ2-3; 8 nucleotides align to TRBD2. Germline V gene sequence: CDR1 MRHNA, CDR2 SNTAGT. CDR3 length: 15 amino acids. V dropped 2 bases and J dropped 1; count of bases not matched to a gene: 2. CDR3 DNA, as far as it was read: TGTGCCAGCAGTGACGGTAGCGGGGGCACAGATACG. Encoded protein: CASSDGSGGTDT. The complete CDR3 protein is CASSDGSGGTDTQYF.